This is a list of T cell receptor beta chains from one sample in a study of T-cell memory formation after mild COVID-19. TCRdb used MiXCR to reprocess the 5' RACE reads, holding one entry per CDR3 protein. In the table there are 150,000 to 200,000 distinct CDR3 sequences, 30% to 35% of which are singletons. Sequencing was carried out using PBMCs or a T cell subset sorted from them (not recorded which). All receptors come from an adult woman who had mild COVID-19 (a few samples of this study predate the infection). Cell type and time point are not known. The CDR3 runs from the conserved cysteine through the conserved F or W. Each record gives: V gene, J gene, D gene, clone size, CDR3 DNA, CDR3 protein. The D gene is left open where the match is weak. A row's size may be missing; if present it is once, few, many or a size class.

>TRBV4-3|TRBJ2-3|-|few
TGCGCCAGCAGCCAAGGTTTAGGCGGGAGCACAGATACGCAGTATTTT
CASSQGLGGSTDTQYF
>TRBV6-5|TRBJ1-3|TRBD1|-
TGTGCCAGCAGCTACTCTCCGGGACAGGGCAACTCTGGAAACACCATATATTTT
CASSYSPGQGNSGNTIYF
>TRBV6-5|TRBJ2-1|TRBD2|few
TGTGCCAGCAGGTCCGGGACTAGCGGGAGTAATGAGCAGTTCTTC
CASRSGTSGSNEQFF
>TRBV5-5|TRBJ2-7|-|-
TGTGCCAGTGGGGGACTCCCGACCGCCGAGCAGTACTTC
CASGGLPTAEQYF
>TRBV4-1|TRBJ1-5|-|few
TGCGCCAGCAGCCAAGAGGGAGTCACAAATCAGCCCCAGCATTTT
CASSQEGVTNQPQHF
>TRBV7-8|TRBJ1-5|-|-
TGTGCCAGCAGCTTAGTGTTAGACATTAATCAGCCCCAGCATTTT
CASSLVLDINQPQHF
>TRBV19|TRBJ2-3|-|-
TGTGCCAGTAGTCCGGACCATCCAGATACGCAGTATTTT
CASSPDHPDTQYF
>TRBV7-2|TRBJ2-5|-|few
TGTGCCAGCAGCTTTCGATCAGAGACCCAGTACTTC
CASSFRSETQYF
>TRBV20-1|TRBJ2-2|-|few
TGCAGTGCTAGAGATATAGACAGTCAGTTCACCGGGGAGCTGTTTTTT
CSARDIDSQFTGELFF
>TRBV7-9|TRBJ2-7|TRBD1|-
TGTGCCAGCAGCCAGTACACCGGGACAGGGGGCGAGCAGTACTTC
CASSQYTGTGGEQYF
>TRBV12-3/TRBV12-4|TRBJ1-5|-|few
TGTGCCAGCCTCAATACCCGGGGCGGGGGCGTTACCGATAGCAATCAGCCCCAGCATTTT
CASLNTRGGGVTDSNQPQHF
>TRBV5-1|TRBJ1-1|-|-
TGCGCCAGCAGCTTGGCGGGGGGGAGCACTGAAGCTTTCTTT
CASSLAGGSTEAFF
>TRBV6-5|TRBJ2-1|TRBD2|few
TGTGCCAGCAGGGGCCTTCGCGGGGGGGCCTACAATGAGCAGTTCTTC
CASRGLRGGAYNEQFF
>TRBV5-1|TRBJ2-5|TRBD2|-
TGCGCCAGCAGCTTGGGGCAGCTAGCGGGGGGCCAAGAGACCCAGTACTTC
CASSLGQLAGGQETQYF
>TRBV12-3/TRBV12-4|TRBJ1-6|-|-
TGTGCCAGCAACCCGGGGGGGGCGAATTCACCCCTCCACTTT
CASNPGGANSPLHF
>TRBV18|TRBJ2-1|TRBD2|once
TGTGCCAGCTCACATACTCCGGGAGGCTCCTACAATGAGCAGTTCTTC
CASSHTPGGSYNEQFF
>TRBV10-3|TRBJ2-3|-|-
TGTGCCATCCGGGATTCCACAGATACGCAGTATTTT
CAIRDSTDTQYF
>TRBV5-1|TRBJ1-1|-|-
TGCGCCAGCAGCTTGTTCGGCGGTACGAACACTGAAGCTTTCTTT
CASSLFGGTNTEAFF
>TRBV30|TRBJ2-3|-|-
TGTGCCTGGAGTGATGGGGGCCCCACAGATACGCAGTATTTT
CAWSDGGPTDTQYF
>TRBV5-1|TRBJ1-4|-|few
TGCGCCAGCAGCCAGGCGGGGGGAAATGAAAAACTGTTTTTT
CASSQAGGNEKLFF
>TRBV5-6|TRBJ2-7|-|once
TGTGCCAGCAGCCCATACGGACACACCTACGAGCAGTACTTC
CASSPYGHTYEQYF
>TRBV19|TRBJ2-1|TRBD1|-
TGTGCCAGTAGTACCTCCTGGGACAGGGGATACAATGAGCAGTTCTTC
CASSTSWDRGYNEQFF
>TRBV30|TRBJ2-1|-|-
TGTGCCTACAAAGGGAAGCCCCTTAGGAATGAGCAGTTCTTC
CAYKGKPLRNEQFF
>TRBV27|TRBJ2-7|-|-
TGTGCCAGCAGTTCTTATTCGGTTACCTACGAGCAGTACTTC
CASSSYSVTYEQYF
>TRBV6-2/TRBV6-3|TRBJ2-7|TRBD1|-
TGTGCCAGCAGACGGGACAGGGTCCCCTACGAGCAGTACTTC
CASRRDRVPYEQYF
>TRBV15|TRBJ2-5|TRBD1|-
TGTGCCACCAGCAGAGGTCAAGGGGGCATCGAGACCCAGTACTTC
CATSRGQGGIETQYF
>TRBV27|TRBJ2-1|TRBD2|many
TGTGCCAGCAGTCCGACTAGCGGGGGGCTACGTGACAATGAGCAGTTCTTC
CASSPTSGGLRDNEQFF
>TRBV5-5|TRBJ2-1|-|few
TGTGCCAGCAGCCACTCGGACGGAGGAGTGAGAAGGTCCTACAATGAGCAGTTCTTC
CASSHSDGGVRRSYNEQFF
>TRBV30|TRBJ2-7|-|-
TGTGCCTGGAGTGTATATGGTCCAGGCCTGGGCTACGAGCAGTACTTC
CAWSVYGPGLGYEQYF
>TRBV27|TRBJ2-7|TRBD1|-
TGTGCCACGGGGCAGGACAGGTTTTCCAACGAGCAGTACTTC
CATGQDRFSNEQYF